This passage covers 19 T cell receptor beta chains from one sample sequenced in a study of Graves' ophthalmopathy and Graves' hyperthyroidism. RNA transcripts served as template for amplifying TCR beta CDR3 sequences. The workflow started with a first-round RT-PCR run with HTBI primers and then moved on to a second-round multiplex PCR. TCRdb reanalysed the multiplex PCR reads using MiXCR and keeps one entry per CDR3 protein. The data contain more than 550,000 distinct CDR3 sequences, about two fifths of them seen just once; the ten biggest clones take up around 3%. The specimen was peripheral blood. These receptors all come from an adult man with Graves' ophthalmopathy.

This CDR3 reads CASSVVGFNTGELFF. CDR3 DNA: TGTGCCAGCAGCGTAGTTGGGTTTAACACCGGGGAGCTGTTTTTT. This chain connects TRBV9 to TRBJ2-2; D is undetermined. Germline V gene lookup returns CDR1 SGDLS and CDR2 YYNGEE. The CDR3 loop spans 15 amino acids. V lost 0 bases and J 2 bases, leaving 8 bases between the germline ends.

V gene TRBV2 combines with J gene TRBJ2-3, with D unclear. The germline CDR1 and CDR2 sequences are SNHLY and FYNNEI. This CDR3 has 13 amino acids. The V and J ends lost 7 bases and 1 base respectively, with 9 bases between them. CDR3 DNA: TGTGCCAGCAATCGGCCTGGCACAGATACGCAGTATTTT. The encoded protein is CASNRPGTDTQYF. Supplemented by reference TRBV2 and TRBJ2-3, the full variable domain reads EPEVTQTPSHQVTQMGQEVILRCVPISNHLYFYWYRQILGQKVEFLVSFYNNEISEKSEIFDDQFSVERPDGSNFTLKIRSTKLEDSAMYFCASNRPGTDTQYFGPGTRLTVL.

The V gene is TRBV2, the J gene TRBJ1-4; tentatively, D is TRBD1 (5 bases). V was shortened by 2 bases and J by 2 bases, with 18 bases between the two germline ends. Germline lookup yields CDR1 SNHLY and CDR2 FYNNEI. The CDR3 sequence is 18 residues long. This CDR3 is CASSERRAGGTTNEKLFF. In DNA, the CDR3 is TGTGCCAGCAGTGAACGGAGAGCGGGAGGGACTACTAATGAAAAACTGTTTTTT.

The table lists this clonotype with many counts. The chain couples TRBV20-1 to TRBJ1-6; 10 positions match TRBD1. Germline trimming cut 5 bases from V and 9 bases from J; bases unmatched to any gene: 4. The CDR3 extends over 13 amino acids. In germline, CDR1 is DFQATT, CDR2 SNEGSKA (reference sequence). This CDR3 is CSAVTGGVSPLHF. The CDR3 DNA reads as TGCAGTGCTGTGACAGGGGGCGTTTCACCCCTCCACTTT.

CDR3 coding DNA: TGTGCCATCATCGGAGGGGACACCGGGGAGCTGTTTTTT. Its translation is CAIIGGDTGELFF. The genes are TRBV10-3 and TRBJ2-2; D possibly corresponds to TRBD2 (6 bases). Germline CDR1 reads ENHRY; CDR2 reads SYGVKD. The V end lost 7 bases, the J end lost 3 bases, and 9 bases lay between the germline ends. This CDR3 is 13 amino acids long.

This clonotype appeared a few times. The V call is TRBV9, the J call TRBJ2-2; 8 positions match TRBD1. The V gene end was trimmed by 4 bases and the J gene end by 2 bases; junction bases not matched to a gene: 13. CDR1 is SGDLS and CDR2 is YYNGEE in the germline V gene. CDR3 length: 18 residues. CDR3 residues: CASSLGQGLFLNTGELFF. CDR3 DNA: TGTGCCAGCAGCCTTGGACAGGGCTTATTCCTTAACACCGGGGAGCTGTTTTTT. The entire variable domain, with the rest obtained from reference TRBV9 and TRBJ2-2, is as follows: DSGVTQTPKHLITATGQRVTLRCSPRSGDLSVYWYQQSLDQGLQFLIQYYNGEERAKGNILERFSAQQFPDLHSELNLSSLELGDSALYFCASSLGQGLFLNTGELFFGEGSRLTVL.

The chain combines TRBV18 with TRBJ2-7; D is perhaps TRBD2 (5 bases). Germline V gives CDR1 KGHSH, CDR2 LQKENI. The CDR3 runs to 15 residues. The V and J ends lost 3 bases and 0 bases respectively, with 12 bases between them. CDR3 DNA: TGTGCCAGCTCACCCCGGGTAGCGACCTCCTACGAGCAGTACTTC. It specifies CASSPRVATSYEQYF. The variable domain in full, with the rest retrieved from reference TRBV18 and TRBJ2-7, is NAGVMQNPRHLVRRRGQEARLRCSPMKGHSHVYWYRQLPEEGLKFMVYLQKENIIDESGMPKERFSAEFPKEGPSILRIQQVVRGDSAAYFCASSPRVATSYEQYFGPGTRLTVT.

Details on this clonotype: A much larger clone is a single base away; this may be a read error. V gene TRBV19 combines with J gene TRBJ2-7; TRBD2 matches 11 bases. After removal of 6 bases from V and 6 bases from J, the junction contained 7 bases not matched to a gene. CDR1 LNHDA and CDR2 SQIVND come from the germline V gene (reference sequence). The CDR3 loop spans 14 amino acids. The chain's CDR3 is CASRTTSGTCEQYF. The DNA of the CDR3 is TGTGCCAGTAGAACGACTAGCGGGACCTGCGAGCAGTACTTC.

This clonotype was seen more than once but under ten times. Since a much larger clone is just one base distant, this may be a read error. V gene TRBV10-3 combines with J gene TRBJ1-1; D uncertain. CDR1 and CDR2 from the germline V gene are ENHRY and SYGVKD. The V end lost 3 bases, the J end lost 3 bases, and 5 bases lay between the germline ends. The CDR3 consists of 12 residues. The CDR3 region has the DNA TGTGCCATCAGTGAAGCGTACACTGAAGCTTTCTTT. It translates to CAISEAYTEAFF.

Points on this clonotype: A much larger clone lies a single base off, so this may be a read error. This chain uses TRBV29-1 with TRBJ1-2, with a weak D call TRBD1 (6 bases). From germline, CDR1 is SQVTM and CDR2 ANQGSEA. V was pared by 4 bases and J by 4 bases, with 10 bases between. This CDR3 has 12 residues. The CDR3 loop reads CSVVDSPYGYTF. CDR3 nucleotides: TGCAGCGTTGTGGACAGTCCCTATGGCTACACCTTC.

This clonotype has only a few counts. This sequence joins TRBV4-1 and TRBJ2-7; D possibly matches TRBD1 or TRBD2 (5 bases each). The CDR3 is 15 amino acids. The germline gives CDR1 MGHRA, CDR2 YSYEKL. The V end was cut by 7 bases, the J end by 0 bases, with 16 bases between. The CDR3 spells CASTYGTSSSYEQYF. Written as DNA, the CDR3 is TGCGCCAGCACCTACGGGACGTCAAGCTCCTACGAGCAGTACTTC.

The sample holds many counts of this clonotype. The V gene is TRBV5-1, the J gene TRBJ2-5; D is unresolved. Germline V lookup: CDR1 SGHRS, CDR2 YFSETQ. The V gene lost 0 bases and the J gene lost 4 bases, with 10 bases spanning the gap. This CDR3 is built from 14 residues. The CDR3 DNA sequence: TGCGCCAGCAGCTTGGCCGAGCGTCCAGAGACCCAGTACTTC. Amino acid sequence: CASSLAERPETQYF.

V is TRBV12-3 or TRBV12-4 and J is TRBJ2-7; 11 positions agree with TRBD2. The ends lost 6 bases at V and 9 bases at J; junction bases unmatched: 13. The CDR3 covers 15 residues. In nucleotides, the CDR3 is TGTGCCAGCAGCCGCGGGACTAGCGGCCCTCTTTGGCAGTACTTC. This gives the protein CASSRGTSGPLWQYF.

This rearrangement joins TRBV7-9 to TRBJ1-1; D is perhaps TRBD1 (5 bases). The CDR3 loop spans 15 amino acids. Germline V CDR1 and CDR2: SEHNR, FQNEAQ (reference sequence). With 6 bases removed from V and 1 base from J, the gap between germline ends came to 15 bases. The CDR3 here is CASRPPKGTNTEAFF. DNA of the CDR3: TGTGCCAGCAGACCACCGAAGGGGACGAACACTGAAGCTTTCTTT.

About this clonotype: Since a much larger clone is just one base distant, this may be a read error. The chain employs TRBV10-3 and TRBJ1-1, with D hard to call. The CDR3 covers 15 residues. The germline V and J ends were trimmed by 10 bases and 6 bases, with 24 bases remaining between them. Germline V gene sequence: CDR1 ENHRY, CDR2 SYGVKD. Here the CDR3 reads CASTKDLLSHSEAFF. In DNA, the CDR3 is TGTGCCAGCACCAAGGACCTATTAAGCCACTCTGAAGCTTTCTTT.

On this clonotype: The final CDR3 position lacks the conserved phenylalanine or tryptophan, pointing to a likely read error. The limits of the CDR3 on the DNA are not certain, so only TCRdb's listed CDR3 is given. The chain joins TRBV19 to TRBJ1-1; no check of the table's D call, TRBD1, against the DNA was made. Both ends counted, the CDR3 spans 9 residues. CDR1 and CDR2 (germline): LNHDA, SQIVND (reference sequence). CDR3 in amino acids: CASSGRQGA.

This clonotype was seen at least ten times. This chain links TRBV4-3 with TRBJ1-1, with D maybe TRBD1 (5 bases). The CDR3 loop spans 13 amino acids. The germline gives CDR1 LGHNA, CDR2 YSLEER. V shed 5 bases and J shed 3 bases, with 10 bases lying between them. CDR3 bases: TGCGCCAGCAGCAGAGGGGAGTACACTGAAGCTTTCTTT. Its protein is CASSRGEYTEAFF.

In this sample, this clonotype turned up many times. The genes are TRBV7-9 and TRBJ2-7, with D hard to call. There are 12 residues in the CDR3. The ends were cut back, 5 bases at V and 7 bases at J, with 12 bases in the middle. CDR1 is SEHNR, CDR2 FQNEAQ, per germline (reference sequence). CDR3 nucleotide sequence: TGTGCCAGCAGCCGACCTATGGAGGAGCAGTACTTC. This translates into CASSRPMEEQYF. Together with reference TRBV7-9 and TRBJ2-7, the CDR3 gives the full variable domain: DTGVSQNPRHKITKRGQNVTFRCDPISEHNRLYWYRQTLGQGPEFLTYFQNEAQLEKSRLLSDRFSAERPKGSFSTLEIQRTEQGDSAMYLCASSRPMEEQYFGPGTRLTVT.

This rearrangement joins TRBV7-9 to TRBJ1-4, with TRBD1 as a possible D gene (6 bases). The CDR3 totals 15 residues. V lost 5 bases to trimming and J lost 4 bases, with 14 bases between them. Germline V gene sequence: CDR1 SEHNR, CDR2 FQNEAQ (reference sequence). The CDR3 bases are TGTGCCAGCAGCCGTCGGGGGCAGATTAATGAAAAACTGTTTTTT. Its protein is CASSRRGQINEKLFF.